This T cell receptor (beta chain) was retrieved from a study of cytomegalovirus exposure and HLA in healthy donors. Study observations and caveats: About 180 TCR beta chains were listed as cytomegalovirus-associated. Analyses of presence/absence relied on an assumption of roughly uniform sequencing depth across donors.

In the PCR, 60 Vbeta and 13 Jbeta primers were used. TCRdb keeps only in-frame clones here, not all; method: immunoSEQ multiplex PCR. Of 150,000 to 200,000 clones in the sample, 68% were seen once. As to this clone: The antigen is unknown.

The TCR comes from a man aged 50-59 years in good health and CMV-seronegative. Sequenced sample: PBMCs.

CDR3 region: CASSPTFREGTEAFF. CDR3 nucleotides: TGCGCCAGCAGCCCTACCTTCAGGGAGGGCACTGAAGCTTTCTTT. V and J are TRBV4-1 and TRBJ1-1; D is possibly TRBD1 (5 bases). Trimming pared 4 bases from V and 4 bases from J, leaving 16 bases between. The CDR3 extends over 15 amino acids. Germline V gene data show CDR1 as MGHRA and CDR2 as YSYEKL.